This TCR beta chain was retrieved from a study of T cells in Graves' hyperthyroidism and ophthalmopathy. The CDR3 has 12 residues. Trimming left V 0 bases short and J 7 bases short, with 7 bases between. The germline gives CDR1 SQVTM, CDR2 ANQGSEA. Researchers took RNA transcripts and amplified the TCR beta CDR3 regions from them. First-round RT-PCR targeting the TCR CDR3 was performed with the HTBI primer set. Via MiXCR, TCRdb re-called the multiplex PCR reads, giving one row per CDR3 protein. The sample contains about 640,000 distinct CDR3 sequences, around 21% of which appear only once. This clonotype was counted only a few times. What it binds is not known. Study observations and caveats: Ophthalmopathy could be told apart from stable hyperthyroidism with a 13 V-J model.

The sample was blood. The chain links TRBV29-1 to TRBJ2-1; perhaps TRBD2 as D (6 bases). This sequence was found in a man younger than 40 with Graves' ophthalmopathy. The chain's CDR3 is CSVEDGGNEQFF. CDR3 DNA: TGCAGCGTTGAAGATGGAGGGAATGAGCAGTTCTTC.